This note documents a single T cell receptor (beta chain) sequence. No cognate antigen has been identified for it. Nothing much larger sits one base from this clone, and base qualities are not available. Whole blood was collected in K2EDTA tubes by collaborating institutions according to the institutions' own protocols. For TCRbeta analysis, collaborator samples were shipped as frozen whole blood, as isolated PBMCs, or as DNA extracted from either sample type. The immunoSEQ Assay, a bias-controlled multiplex PCR, was used to amplify TCRbeta CDR3 regions from genomic DNA. The source study handled its data this way. The number of nucleated cells in each sample was estimated from the amplification of reference gene primers within the assay. Sequence reads were collapsed and filtered to measure the absolute abundance of every unique TCRbeta CDR3 rearrangement. For each sample, productive Simpson clonality was calculated by taking the square root of Simpson's diversity index across productive rearrangements. Imported from immuneACCESS, the table was reduced by TCRdb to in-frame sequences with V and J called. These copies leave out some clones; in studies compared against another copy, an unresolved V gene accounts for under half, and the cause of the remainder is not known. For V, J and clone size, that table is used; D and trimming come from the DNA. The sample table holds fewer than 80,000 clones, of which around 90% were seen once. 6.9% of the sample lies in the top ten.

The V end loses 2 bases and the J end loses 4 bases, and a stretch of 8 bases separates them. The CDR3, cysteine through phenylalanine, is 14 amino acids long. CDR3 DNA only is kept here, 42 bases in frame from base 1. The germline V gene supplies CDR1 WSHSY and CDR2 SAAADI. The sample belongs to a study of blood T cell repertoires in COVID-19 (dated by TCRdb to 2019 to 2021). With regard to the full study: Collaborator samples came from the United States, Italy and Spain and covered acute and convalescent phases of COVID-19. The prospective study material was composed of cDNA or gDNA derived from T cells, B-cell-depleted T cells, or PBMCs. The sample metadata nearly always contained a de-identified subject ID, COVID-19 status, age in years and sex. Where available, HLA class I and class II types were taken from metadata supplied by the sample provider and were not determined by assay-based typing. The samples were drawn from two sources: the first 160 participants of the ongoing ImmuneRACE study, and approximately 1,300 subjects contributed by 6 global collaborators. The dataset comprised deeply sampled blood TCRbeta repertoires from subjects exposed to, actively infected with, or recovered from COVID-19. The repertoires were released in a freely available public database intended as a resource for research on the immune response to SARS-CoV-2. Findings and caveats that apply to the study as a whole: How much clinical and demographic metadata was included differed by source and by participant, and the metadata was provided uncurated.

The chain employs TRBV10-2 and TRBJ2-2; the D segment cannot be called with confidence. Sequencing input: peripheral blood. The clonotype originates from a human donor in a cohort sampled during active COVID-19. In nucleotide form, the sequence is TGCGCCAGCAGTGAGCTATTATCCACCGGGGAGCTGTTTTTT. It translates to CASSELLSTGELFF.